This T cell receptor beta chain was captured in a study of T cells in Graves' hyperthyroidism and ophthalmopathy. Study findings and constraints: In simple terms, a model built on 13 V-J features told ophthalmopathy apart from stable hyperthyroidism. Before onset, ophthalmopathy was predicted by the model a median around 6.5 months earlier.

Amplified regions were TCR beta CDR3 sequences from RNA transcripts. Researchers ran a first-round RT-PCR on the TCR CDR3 using the HTBI primer set. Using its own MiXCR run on the multiplex PCR reads, TCRdb lists one record per CDR3 protein. This table has about 570,000 distinct CDR3 sequences, 40% to 55% appearing once. Germline V gene lookup returns CDR1 SGDLS and CDR2 YYNGEE. CDR3 length equals 15 residues. J lost 2 bases, V lost 0 bases, and 3 bases had no gene match. In the case of this clonotype: Its antigen is not identified.

The rearrangement uses TRBV9 and TRBJ2-5, with 8 positions matching TRBD2. The sequencing sample was made of peripheral blood or thyroid tissue (not recorded which). The receptor was isolated from an adult woman with Graves' disease, either hyperthyroidism or ophthalmopathy (not recorded which). Here the CDR3 reads CASSVEVAGQETQYF. The CDR3 DNA reads as TGTGCCAGCAGCGTAGAGGTAGCGGGACAAGAGACCCAGTACTTC.